These 18 T cell receptor beta chains share one sample of origin, sequenced in a study of blood T cell repertoires in COVID-19. TCRdb's copy holds only in-frame clones and misses some; the assay was immunoSEQ multiplex PCR. This table holds about 130,000 clones, approximately 80% found once. Sequenced material: peripheral blood. These receptors originate from a man at least 80 years old with acute or convalescent COVID-19.

This chain connects TRBV19 to TRBJ2-4, with a weak D call TRBD1 (7 bases). The ends were cut back, 1 base at V and 1 base at J, with 14 bases in the middle. Germline loops: CDR1 LNHDA, CDR2 SQIVND (reference sequence). CDR3 length: 17 residues. The CDR3 spells CASSIGRGRPAKNIQYF. CDR3 in DNA: TGTGCCAGTAGTATAGGGAGGGGGCGTCCGGCCAAAAACATTCAGTACTTC.

The J gene is TRBJ1-1, the V gene TRBV5-4; tentatively, D is TRBD1 (5 bases). The CDR3 loop spans 13 amino acids. The V end lost 5 bases, the J end lost 5 bases, and 13 bases lay between the germline ends. Germline CDR1 and CDR2: SGHNT and YYREEE (reference sequence). The CDR3 protein is CASRLGGGTEAFF. CDR3 sequence (DNA): TGTGCCAGCAGACTGGGGGGAGGGACTGAAGCTTTCTTT.

The table lists this clone with a few counts. V gene TRBV30 combines with J gene TRBJ1-5, with 8 bases lining up with TRBD1. The junction had 7 bases not matched to a gene; V was cut back by 2 bases and J by 4 bases. The CDR3 contains 15 residues. In germline, CDR1 is GTSNPN, CDR2 SVGIG (reference sequence). The CDR3 loop reads CAWSRGTGDNQPQHF. CDR3 nucleotides: TGTGCCTGGAGTCGGGGGACAGGCGATAATCAGCCCCAGCATTTT.

This clone has a handful of counts. This chain connects TRBV5-4 to TRBJ2-7; 10 bases are a match to TRBD1. From germline, CDR1 is SGHNT and CDR2 YYREEE (reference sequence). The V gene end was trimmed by 5 bases and the J gene end by 7 bases; junction bases not matched to a gene: 12. The CDR3 runs to 15 residues. Here the CDR3 DNA reads TGTGCCAGCAGTAGCCGGGACAGGGGAGGGAGGGAGCAGTACTTC. Its translation: CASSSRDRGGREQYF.

This clone was detected only a few times. J is TRBJ2-7 and V is TRBV11-2, with 7 bases identical to TRBD2. V lost 5 bases, J lost 2 bases, and 3 bases stayed unmatched. This CDR3 is built from 13 residues. Germline V gene data show CDR1 as SGHAT and CDR2 as FQNNGV. CDR3 sequence reads: CASSDSGAYEQYF. DNA for the CDR3: TGTGCCAGCAGCGACAGCGGGGCCTACGAGCAGTACTTC.

To note about this clone: The same CDR3 also results from other DNA sequences found in this sample. This chain joins TRBV11-2 and TRBJ1-3; no definite D call. There are 15 residues in the CDR3. Per germline, CDR1 SGHAT and CDR2 FQNNGV. V gave up 1 base and J gave up 0 bases, with 7 bases separating them. Written as DNA, the CDR3 is TGTGCCAGCAGCTTAGCCGTGTACTCTGGAAACACCATATATTTT. Amino acids: CASSLAVYSGNTIYF.

The chain employs TRBV5-4 and TRBJ2-7, with D perhaps matching TRBD2 (6 bases). Trimming cost V 1 base and J 5 bases, with 16 bases left between them. The CDR3 has 15 amino acids. In germline, CDR1 is SGHNT, CDR2 YYREEE (reference sequence). The CDR3: CASSLTSGGVNEQYF. CDR3 coding DNA: TGTGCCAGCAGCTTGACTTCCGGCGGGGTGAACGAGCAGTACTTC.

This chain links TRBV1 with TRBJ1-2; TRBD1 reflects the table's D call only, with no check against the DNA. TRBV1 is a recognized pseudogene. The CDR3 has 18 amino acids. The CDR3 spells CTSSPFYRGREFHYGYTF. The CDR3 bases are TGCACCAGCAGCCCATTTTACAGGGGGCGCGAGTTTCACTATGGCTACACCTTC.

The chain uses TRBV6-6 and TRBJ1-4; D possibly corresponds to TRBD1 (6 bases). Between the trimmed V and J ends, which lost 7 bases and 1 base, there was a span of 10 bases. Germline CDR1 is MNHNY and CDR2 is SVGAGI (reference sequence). The CDR3 is 14 amino acids. CDR3 coding DNA: TGTGCCAGCACCAGACAGGAAACTAATGAAAAACTGTTTTTT. This codes for CASTRQETNEKLFF.

The V and J genes are TRBV5-1 and TRBJ2-1, with TRBD1 matching 7 bases. J gave up 0 bases and V 6 bases, and 12 bases lay outside the gene matches. In germline, CDR1 is SGHRS, CDR2 YFSETQ. There are 17 residues in the CDR3. The CDR3 region is CASTPRTGASSYNEQFF. The CDR3 DNA sequence: TGCGCCAGCACCCCTAGAACAGGGGCCAGCTCCTACAATGAGCAGTTCTTC.

The CDR3 is CASSWGRNTEAFF. The CDR3 DNA reads as TGTGCCAGCAGTTGGGGCAGGAACACTGAAGCTTTCTTT. The chain couples TRBV6-5 to TRBJ1-1; a weak D match, TRBD1 (5 bases). Germline V CDR1 and CDR2: MNHEY, SVGAGI. Deletions cut 4 bases from V and 1 base from J, with 7 bases between. The CDR3 covers 13 residues.

This chain joins TRBV5-6 and TRBJ2-2, with TRBD1 identical over 8 bases. Germline values: CDR1 SGHDT, CDR2 YYEEEE. With V trimmed by 2 bases and J by 7 bases, 7 bases remained unmatched. The CDR3 is made up of 15 amino acids. DNA of the CDR3: TGTGCCAGCAGCTTTTCCAGGGGGCTCGTCGGGGAGCTGTTTTTT. The encoded protein is CASSFSRGLVGELFF.

The chain carries TRBV18 and TRBJ1-2; 7 bases align to TRBD1. V shed 5 bases, J shed 6 bases, and the junction held 6 bases outside the gene matches. The germline V gene has CDR1 KGHSH and CDR2 LQKENI. The length of the CDR3 is 13 residues. The DNA for the CDR3 is TGTGCCAGCTCAGACAGACAGGGTCATGGCTACACCTTC. Protein product: CASSDRQGHGYTF.

The chain couples TRBV2 to TRBJ1-2, with D possibly being TRBD1 (5 bases). In germline, CDR1 is SNHLY, CDR2 FYNNEI. The V and J ends lost 6 bases and 2 bases respectively, with 10 bases between them. This CDR3 contains 13 residues. CDR3 bases: TGTGCCAGCAGACAGGCTGGAAACTATGGCTACACCTTC. Amino acids: CASRQAGNYGYTF.

The chain has TRBV5-8 and TRBJ2-1; D unclear. The CDR3 runs 13 residues. V lost 4 bases and J 6 bases, leaving 11 bases between the germline ends. Germline lookup yields CDR1 SGHTS and CDR2 YDEGEE. CDR3 amino acids: CASSPWRANEQFF. The CDR3 nucleotides are TGTGCCAGCAGCCCCTGGAGAGCCAATGAGCAGTTCTTC.

The chain uses TRBV7-3 and TRBJ2-6, with D possibly matching TRBD1 (6 bases). The CDR3 has 18 residues. The V and J ends lost 4 bases and 0 bases respectively, with 16 bases between them. The germline CDR1 and CDR2 sequences are SGHTA and FQGTGA. CDR3 in amino acids: CASSSTGITFSGANVLTF. As DNA, the CDR3 is TGTGCCAGCAGCTCGACAGGCATTACGTTCTCTGGGGCCAACGTCCTGACTTTC.

In the case of this clone: Other DNA sequences of this sample code for an identical CDR3. The rearrangement joins TRBV29-1 to TRBJ2-1; 9 bases align to TRBD2. Trimming removed 2 bases from V and 9 bases from J; junction bases left unmatched: 11. Germline V lookup: CDR1 SQVTM, CDR2 ANQGSEA. The CDR3 is made up of 15 amino acids. The chain's CDR3 is CSVERGAGGHGEQFF. In nucleotides, the CDR3 is TGCAGCGTTGAACGAGGGGCGGGGGGGCATGGTGAGCAGTTCTTC.

V is TRBV4-1 and J is TRBJ2-2; the D is unclear. The V end was cut by 1 base, the J end by 6 bases, with 12 bases between. Germline CDR1 and CDR2: MGHRA and YSYEKL. CDR3 length equals 15 residues. The CDR3, as DNA: TGCGCCAGCAGCCAAGGTGCCGCGTACCCCGGGGAGCTGTTTTTT. Translating it yields CASSQGAAYPGELFF.